A selection of T cell receptor beta chains follows, all from one sample in a study of blood T cell repertoires in COVID-19. Sequencing used immunoSEQ multiplex PCR; TCRdb keeps in-frame clones, though not all of them. The table has about 80,000 clones, 82% seen once. Input material: peripheral blood. The receptors were gathered from a man at least 80 years old with acute or convalescent COVID-19. CDR3s include the opening cysteine and the closing phenylalanine or tryptophan. The D gene is left open where the match is weak. Only part of the rows carry a size: once, few, many, or a class if the clone is expanded.

d_call	v_call	clone_size	j_call	cdr3_aa	cdr3_nt
TRBD2	TRBV30	.	TRBJ2-1	CAWSGLADYNEQFF	TGTGCCTGGAGTGGACTAGCGGACTACAATGAGCAGTTCTTC
.	TRBV5-1	.	TRBJ1-1	CASNRGGGLNTEAFF	TGCGCCAGCAACCGGGGTGGAGGACTGAACACTGAAGCTTTCTTT
.	TRBV7-9	.	TRBJ2-1	CASSSSNEQFF	TGTGCCAGCAGCTCCAGCAATGAGCAGTTCTTC
TRBD1	TRBV6-5	.	TRBJ1-2	CVSSPPDRGGHTF	TGTGTCAGCAGTCCCCCCGACAGGGGAGGACACACCTTC
.	TRBV12-3/TRBV12-4	few	TRBJ1-2	CASSPDTNYGYTF	TGTGCCAGCAGCCCGGACACAAACTATGGCTACACCTTC
.	TRBV2	.	TRBJ2-7	CASRGAVPYEQYF	TGTGCCAGCAGGGGCGCTGTCCCCTACGAGCAGTACTTC
TRBD1	TRBV19	.	TRBJ1-2	CASSTGTGYGYTF	TGTGCCAGTAGTACCGGGACAGGGTATGGCTACACCTTC
.	TRBV5-4	.	TRBJ1-2	CASSLGRGGYGYTF	TGTGCCAGCAGCCTCGGGAGGGGGGGCTATGGCTACACCTTC
.	TRBV28	.	TRBJ2-7	CASSPPGGPAYEQYF	TGTGCCAGCAGCCCACCGGGGGGCCCCGCCTACGAGCAGTACTTC
TRBD2	TRBV5-6	.	TRBJ2-4	CASTMRGGAMRNIQYF	TGTGCCAGCACCATGCGGGGGGGCGCAATGAGGAACATTCAGTACTTC
TRBD2	TRBV5-1	.	TRBJ2-3	CASSSAPGGAGDTQYF	TGCGCCAGCAGCTCCGCACCCGGGGGGGCGGGAGATACGCAGTATTTT
.	TRBV5-8	once	TRBJ1-1	CASSLGIAVNTEAFF	TGTGCCAGCAGCTTGGGGATAGCTGTGAACACTGAAGCTTTCTTT
TRBD2	TRBV10-3	.	TRBJ2-5	CAISAGTSGGQETQYF	TGTGCCATCAGTGCAGGCACTAGCGGGGGTCAAGAGACCCAGTACTTC
TRBD1	TRBV18	.	TRBJ1-3	CASSPGQSNSGNTIYF	TGTGCCAGCTCACCGGGACAGTCCAACTCTGGAAACACCATATATTTT
.	TRBV6-1	.	TRBJ2-2	CASSEQTGELFF	TGTGCCAGCAGTGAGCAGACCGGGGAGCTGTTTTTT
TRBD1	TRBV6-5	once	TRBJ1-2	CASARDRPIYGYTF	TGTGCCAGCGCCCGGGACAGGCCCATTTATGGCTACACCTTC
.	TRBV18	.	TRBJ2-5	CASLPGQKETQYF	TGTGCCAGCTTACCTGGACAGAAAGAGACCCAGTACTTC
.	TRBV21-1	once	TRBJ1-2	CASSKGGGHAAGGYTF	TGTGCCAGCAGCAAAGGCGGCGGACATGCCGCGGGGGGCTACACCTTC
.	TRBV7-3	few	TRBJ1-1	CASSPQGNTEAFF	TGTGCCAGCAGCCCCCAGGGGAACACTGAAGCTTTCTTT
.	TRBV18	.	TRBJ2-5	CASSPRGGQETQYF	TGTGCCAGCTCACCACGCGGAGGCCAAGAGACCCAGTACTTC
TRBD2	TRBV3-1/TRBV3-2	.	TRBJ2-3	CASSQDLGEGDTQYF	TGTGCCAGCAGCCAAGATCTCGGGGAGGGGGATACGCAGTATTTT
.	TRBV6-5	.	TRBJ1-2	CASSLDYKEHGYTF	TGTGCCAGCAGTCTAGACTACAAGGAGCATGGCTACACCTTC
TRBD1	TRBV11-3	.	TRBJ1-1	CASSLNGRGLNEAFF	TGTGCCAGCAGCCTCAACGGGAGGGGGCTTAATGAAGCTTTCTTT
TRBD1	TRBV2	once	TRBJ1-2	CASSEDRGNYGYTF	TGTGCCAGCAGTGAGGACAGGGGCAACTATGGCTACACCTTC
.	TRBV7-9	.	TRBJ2-2	CASSLTGELFF	TGTGCCAGCAGCCTCACAGGGGAGCTGTTTTTT
.	TRBV9	.	TRBJ2-4	CASSPWGDKNIQYF	TGTGCCAGCAGCCCTTGGGGGGACAAAAACATTCAGTACTTC
TRBD1	TRBV6-1	.	TRBJ1-1	CASSDRTGGLNRNTEAFF	TGTGCCAGCAGTGACCGGACAGGGGGCTTAAATAGGAACACTGAAGCTTTCTTT
TRBD1	TRBV4-1	.	TRBJ1-5	CASSQEGGGQGDQPQHF	TGCGCCAGCAGCCAAGAGGGGGGAGGACAGGGTGATCAGCCCCAGCATTTT
.	TRBV2	.	TRBJ1-6	CASTPGSDSPLHF	TGTGCCAGCACCCCAGGGTCGGATTCACCCCTCCACTTT
TRBD1	TRBV19	.	TRBJ1-2	CASSIDPTGTGGYTF	TGTGCCAGTAGTATAGATCCGACAGGGACCGGCGGCTACACCTTC
.	TRBV4-1	.	TRBJ2-7	CASSQPGHYEQYF	TGCGCCAGCAGCCAACCAGGTCACTACGAGCAGTACTTC
.	TRBV3-1/TRBV3-2	few	TRBJ1-2	CASSQSRGYTF	TGTGCCAGCAGCCAATCCCGTGGCTACACCTTC
TRBD1	TRBV2	once	TRBJ1-1	CASSANFQGALGAFF	TGTGCCAGCAGTGCAAACTTCCAGGGGGCGCTTGGAGCTTTCTTT
TRBD2	TRBV5-1	.	TRBJ2-3	CASSGTSGLSTDTQYF	TGCGCCAGCAGCGGGACTAGCGGACTTAGCACAGATACGCAGTATTTT
.	TRBV10-1	.	TRBJ2-3	CASAERNTDTQYF	TGCGCCAGCGCGGAAAGGAACACAGATACGCAGTATTTT
TRBD1	TRBV10-2	.	TRBJ1-2	CASSQSPQGADSYGYTF	TGCGCCAGCAGCCAATCCCCACAGGGGGCGGATAGCTATGGCTACACCTTC
TRBD2	TRBV7-2	.	TRBJ2-1	CASSPQRTSGYNEQFF	TGTGCCAGCAGCCCCCAAAGGACTAGCGGCTACAATGAGCAGTTCTTC
.	TRBV9	.	TRBJ2-5	CASSPPSGGETQYF	TGTGCCAGCAGCCCTCCCTCTGGAGGGGAGACCCAGTACTTC
TRBD1	TRBV6-6	.	TRBJ1-1	CASSSRDRDDAFF	TGTGCCAGCAGTAGCCGAGACAGGGATGATGCTTTCTTT
TRBD1	TRBV5-1	.	TRBJ1-4	CASGRQGVTNEKLFF	TGCGCCAGCGGTAGACAGGGGGTTACTAATGAAAAACTGTTTTTT
.	TRBV11-2	.	TRBJ1-5	CASSSPPDRHSNQPQHF	TGTGCCAGCAGCTCACCTCCCGACAGACATAGCAATCAGCCCCAGCATTTT
TRBD1	TRBV14	few	TRBJ1-3	CASSHGTGPLSGNTIYF	TGTGCCAGCAGCCACGGGACAGGGCCTCTCTCTGGAAACACCATATATTTT
.	TRBV5-1	.	TRBJ1-1	CASSLIEGSNTEAFF	TGCGCCAGCAGCTTAATCGAGGGCTCGAACACTGAAGCTTTCTTT
TRBD1	TRBV19	.	TRBJ1-1	CASTWDSVMNTEAFF	TGTGCCAGTACCTGGGACAGTGTCATGAACACTGAAGCTTTCTTT
TRBD1	TRBV7-2	.	TRBJ1-2	CASSQLPGTGHYGYTF	TGTGCCAGCAGCCAACTGCCCGGGACAGGTCACTATGGCTACACCTTC
.	TRBV11-2	.	TRBJ1-2	CASSTGVVLDGYTF	TGTGCCAGCAGTACCGGGGTGGTTCTGGATGGCTACACCTTC
TRBD1	TRBV19	.	TRBJ2-7	CASSTQQGAYEQYF	TGTGCCAGTAGTACCCAACAGGGGGCCTACGAGCAGTACTTC
.	TRBV5-1	.	TRBJ2-7	CASREQGYEQYF	TGCGCCAGCAGGGAACAGGGCTACGAGCAGTACTTC
.	TRBV9	.	TRBJ2-5	CASSLRQVSETQYF	TGTGCCAGCAGCTTGCGACAGGTATCAGAGACCCAGTACTTC
.	TRBV9	once	TRBJ1-1	CASSVAVGGTMNTEAFF	TGTGCCAGCAGCGTAGCTGTCGGGGGGACTATGAACACTGAAGCTTTCTTT
.	TRBV5-1	.	TRBJ1-6	CASSLGQYSYNSPLHF	TGCGCCAGCAGCTTGGGGCAGTACTCCTATAATTCACCCCTCCACTTT
.	TRBV30	.	TRBJ2-1	CAWRMAGSFNEQFF	TGTGCCTGGAGGATGGCGGGGAGCTTCAATGAGCAGTTCTTC
TRBD2	TRBV9	.	TRBJ2-5	CASSPGGTSGVETQYF	TGTGCCAGCAGCCCGGGGGGGACTAGCGGGGTGGAGACCCAGTACTTC
.	TRBV30	few	TRBJ1-1	CAWSDSYTEAFF	TGTGCCTGGAGCGACAGCTACACTGAAGCTTTCTTT
TRBD1	TRBV7-2	.	TRBJ2-1	CASSPAGTGLNEQFF	TGTGCCAGCAGCCCAGCGGGGACAGGGTTGAATGAGCAGTTCTTC
TRBD2	TRBV9	.	TRBJ2-3	CASSRTSGGSTDTQYF	TGTGCCAGCAGCCGGACTAGCGGGGGTAGCACAGATACGCAGTATTTT
TRBD1	TRBV5-1	.	TRBJ1-4	CASSLGGTGDEKLFF	TGCGCCAGCAGCTTGGGAGGGACAGGCGATGAAAAACTGTTTTTT
TRBD1	TRBV19	.	TRBJ1-5	CASSVRDRGPEGNQPQHF	TGTGCCAGTAGTGTCCGGGACAGGGGGCCAGAAGGCAATCAGCCCCAGCATTTT
.	TRBV7-3	.	TRBJ1-1	CASSLQGVNTEAFF	TGTGCCAGCAGCTTACAGGGTGTGAACACTGAAGCTTTCTTT